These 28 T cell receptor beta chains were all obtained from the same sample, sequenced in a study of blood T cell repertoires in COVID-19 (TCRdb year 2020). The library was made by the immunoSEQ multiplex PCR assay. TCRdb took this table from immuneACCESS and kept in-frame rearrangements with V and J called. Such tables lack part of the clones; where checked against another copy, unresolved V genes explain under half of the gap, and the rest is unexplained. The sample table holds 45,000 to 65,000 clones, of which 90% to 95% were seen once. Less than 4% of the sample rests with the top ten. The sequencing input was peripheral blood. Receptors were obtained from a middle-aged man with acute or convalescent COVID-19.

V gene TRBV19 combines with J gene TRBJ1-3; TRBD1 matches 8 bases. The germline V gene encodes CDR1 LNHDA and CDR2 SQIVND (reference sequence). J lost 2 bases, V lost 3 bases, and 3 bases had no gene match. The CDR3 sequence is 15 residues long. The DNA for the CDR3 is TGTGCCAGTAGTATTCGGACAGGGCCTGGAAACACCATATATTTT. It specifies CASSIRTGPGNTIYF.

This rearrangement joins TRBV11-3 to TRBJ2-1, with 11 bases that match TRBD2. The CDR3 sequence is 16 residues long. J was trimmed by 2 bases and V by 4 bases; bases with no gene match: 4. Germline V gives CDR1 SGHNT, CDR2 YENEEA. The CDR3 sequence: CASSWIAGGAYNEQFF. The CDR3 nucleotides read TGTGCCAGCAGCTGGATAGCGGGAGGGGCCTACAATGAGCAGTTCTTC.

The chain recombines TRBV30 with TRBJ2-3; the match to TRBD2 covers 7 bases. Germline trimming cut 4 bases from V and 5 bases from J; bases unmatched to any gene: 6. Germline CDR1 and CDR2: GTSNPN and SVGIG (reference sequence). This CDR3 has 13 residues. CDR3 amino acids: CAWMSAGVDTQYF. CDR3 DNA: TGTGCCTGGATGAGTGCGGGGGTAGATACGCAGTATTTT.

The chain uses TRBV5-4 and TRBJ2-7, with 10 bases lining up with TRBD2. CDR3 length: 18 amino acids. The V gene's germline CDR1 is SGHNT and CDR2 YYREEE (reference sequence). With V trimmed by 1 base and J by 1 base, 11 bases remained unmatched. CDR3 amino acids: CASSLTLAGVPGSYEQYF. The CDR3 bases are TGTGCCAGCAGCTTGACGCTAGCGGGAGTCCCGGGTTCCTACGAGCAGTACTTC. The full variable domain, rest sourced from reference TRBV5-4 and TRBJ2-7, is ETGVTQSPTHLIKTRGQQVTLRCSSQSGHNTVSWYQQALGQGPQFIFQYYREEENGRGNFPPRFSGLQFPNYSSELNVNALELDDSALYLCASSLTLAGVPGSYEQYFGPGTRLTVT.

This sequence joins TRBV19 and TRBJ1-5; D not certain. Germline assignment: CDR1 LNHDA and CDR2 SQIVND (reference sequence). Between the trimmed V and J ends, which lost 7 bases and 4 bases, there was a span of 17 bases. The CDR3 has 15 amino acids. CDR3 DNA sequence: TGTGCCAGTAAGAGTACGCCGAAATGGAATCAGCCCCAGCATTTT. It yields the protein CASKSTPKWNQPQHF.

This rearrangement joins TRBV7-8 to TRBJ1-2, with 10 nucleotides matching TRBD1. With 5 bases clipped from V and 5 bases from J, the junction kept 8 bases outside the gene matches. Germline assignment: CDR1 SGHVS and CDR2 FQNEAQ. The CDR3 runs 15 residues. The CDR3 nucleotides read TGTGCCAGCAGCACACGACAGGGGGCCGGGTATGGCTACACCTTC. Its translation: CASSTRQGAGYGYTF.

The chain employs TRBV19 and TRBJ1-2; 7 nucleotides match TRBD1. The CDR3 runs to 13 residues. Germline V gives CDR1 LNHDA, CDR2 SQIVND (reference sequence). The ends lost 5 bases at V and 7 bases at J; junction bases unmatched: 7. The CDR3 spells CASSAGQNSGYTF. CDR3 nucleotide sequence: TGTGCCAGTAGTGCGGGACAGAATAGTGGCTACACCTTC.

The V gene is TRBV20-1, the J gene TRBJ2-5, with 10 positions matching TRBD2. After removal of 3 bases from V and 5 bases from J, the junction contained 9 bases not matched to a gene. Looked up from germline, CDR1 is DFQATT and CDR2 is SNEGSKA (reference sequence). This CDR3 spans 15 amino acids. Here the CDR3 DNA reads TGCAGTGCTAGTAGCCCAAGCGGGAGGGTTGAGACCCAGTACTTC. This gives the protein CSASSPSGRVETQYF.

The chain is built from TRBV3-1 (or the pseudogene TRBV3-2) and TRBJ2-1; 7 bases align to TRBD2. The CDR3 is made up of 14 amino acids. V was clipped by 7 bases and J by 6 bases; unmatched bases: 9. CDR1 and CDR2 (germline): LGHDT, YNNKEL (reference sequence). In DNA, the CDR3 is TGTGCCAGCACGAGGACTAGGACAACCAATGAGCAGTTCTTC. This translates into CASTRTRTTNEQFF.

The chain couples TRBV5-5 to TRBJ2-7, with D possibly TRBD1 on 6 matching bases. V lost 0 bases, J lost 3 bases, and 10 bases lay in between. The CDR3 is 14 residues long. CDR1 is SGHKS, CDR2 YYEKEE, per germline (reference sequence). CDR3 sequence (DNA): TGTGCCAGCAGCTTGGTTGAAGGGGGCTACGAGCAGTACTTC. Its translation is CASSLVEGGYEQYF.

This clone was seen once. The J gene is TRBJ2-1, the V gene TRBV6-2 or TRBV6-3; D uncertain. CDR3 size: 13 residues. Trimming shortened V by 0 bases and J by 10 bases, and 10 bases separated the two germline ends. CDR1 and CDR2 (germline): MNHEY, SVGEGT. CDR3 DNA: TGTGCCAGCAGTTACTCGCTGGCAGTGGAGCAGTTCTTC. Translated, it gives CASSYSLAVEQFF.

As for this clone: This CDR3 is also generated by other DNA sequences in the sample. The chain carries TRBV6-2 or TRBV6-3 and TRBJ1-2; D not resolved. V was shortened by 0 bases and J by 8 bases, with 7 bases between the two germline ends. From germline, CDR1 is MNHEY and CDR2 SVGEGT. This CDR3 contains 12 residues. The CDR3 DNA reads TGTGCCAGCAGTTACTCGTCAGGAGGCTACACCTTC. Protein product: CASSYSSGGYTF.

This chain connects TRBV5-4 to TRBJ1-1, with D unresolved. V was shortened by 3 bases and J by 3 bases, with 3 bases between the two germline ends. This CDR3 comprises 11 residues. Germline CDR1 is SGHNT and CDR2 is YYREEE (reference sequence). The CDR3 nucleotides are TGTGCCAGCAGCTCTGACACTGAAGCTTTCTTT. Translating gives CASSSDTEAFF.

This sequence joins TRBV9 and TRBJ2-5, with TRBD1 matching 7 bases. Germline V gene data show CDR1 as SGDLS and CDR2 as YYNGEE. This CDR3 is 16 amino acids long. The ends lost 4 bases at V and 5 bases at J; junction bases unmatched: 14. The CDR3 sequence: CASSKTRDSQGETQYF. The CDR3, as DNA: TGTGCCAGCAGCAAAACCCGGGACAGCCAAGGGGAGACCCAGTACTTC.

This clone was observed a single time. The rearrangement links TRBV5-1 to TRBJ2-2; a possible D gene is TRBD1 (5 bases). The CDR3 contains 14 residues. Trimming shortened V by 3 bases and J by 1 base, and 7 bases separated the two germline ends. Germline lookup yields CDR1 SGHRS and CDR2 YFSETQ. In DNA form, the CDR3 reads TGCGCCAGCAGCTCAGGACAGAACACCGGGGAGCTGTTTTTT. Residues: CASSSGQNTGELFF.

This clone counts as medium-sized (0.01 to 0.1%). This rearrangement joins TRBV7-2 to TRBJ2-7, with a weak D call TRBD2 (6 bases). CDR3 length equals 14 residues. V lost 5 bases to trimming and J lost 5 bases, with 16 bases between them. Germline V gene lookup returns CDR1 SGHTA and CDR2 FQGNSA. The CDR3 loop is CASSPELASDEQYF. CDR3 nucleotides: TGTGCCAGCAGCCCGGAGCTAGCGAGCGACGAGCAGTACTTC.

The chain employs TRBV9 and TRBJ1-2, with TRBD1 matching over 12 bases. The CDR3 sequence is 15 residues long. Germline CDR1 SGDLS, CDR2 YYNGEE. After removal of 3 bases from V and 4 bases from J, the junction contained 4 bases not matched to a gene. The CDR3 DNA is TGTGCCAGCAGCGCCGGGACAGGGGGCGCCTATGGCTACACCTTC. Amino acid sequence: CASSAGTGGAYGYTF.

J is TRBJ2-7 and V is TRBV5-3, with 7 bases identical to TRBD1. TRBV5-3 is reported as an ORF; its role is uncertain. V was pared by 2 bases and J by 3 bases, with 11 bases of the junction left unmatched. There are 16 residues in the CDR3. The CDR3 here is CARSFRETGSLYEQYF. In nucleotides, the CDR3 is TGTGCCAGAAGCTTCAGGGAGACAGGGAGTCTCTACGAGCAGTACTTC.

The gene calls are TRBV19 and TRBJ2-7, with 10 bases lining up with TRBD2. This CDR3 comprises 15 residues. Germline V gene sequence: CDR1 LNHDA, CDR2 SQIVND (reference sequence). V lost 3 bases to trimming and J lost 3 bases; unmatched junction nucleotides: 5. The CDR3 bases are TGTGCCAGTAGTATCGAATTAGCGGGAGGCTACGAGCAGTACTTC. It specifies CASSIELAGGYEQYF.

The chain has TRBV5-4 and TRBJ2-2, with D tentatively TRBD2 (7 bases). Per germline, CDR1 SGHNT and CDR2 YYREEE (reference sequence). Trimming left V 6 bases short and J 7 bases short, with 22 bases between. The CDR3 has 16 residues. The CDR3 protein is CASNDWLGGRVGELFF. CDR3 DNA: TGTGCCAGCAACGACTGGTTGGGGGGGCGCGTCGGGGAGCTGTTTTTT.

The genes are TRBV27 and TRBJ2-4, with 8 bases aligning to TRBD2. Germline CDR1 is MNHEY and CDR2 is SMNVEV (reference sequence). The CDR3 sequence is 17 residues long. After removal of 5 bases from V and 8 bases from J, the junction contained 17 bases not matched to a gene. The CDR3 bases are TGTGCCAGCAGTCGCCGACTAGCGTCCCGAGGGAGTGACATTCAGTACTTC. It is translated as CASSRRLASRGSDIQYF.

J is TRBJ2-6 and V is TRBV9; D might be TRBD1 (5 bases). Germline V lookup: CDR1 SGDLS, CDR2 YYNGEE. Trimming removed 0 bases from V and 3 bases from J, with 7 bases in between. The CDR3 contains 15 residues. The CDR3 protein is CASSVAQGGANVLTF. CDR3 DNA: TGTGCCAGCAGCGTAGCCCAGGGTGGGGCCAACGTCCTGACTTTC.

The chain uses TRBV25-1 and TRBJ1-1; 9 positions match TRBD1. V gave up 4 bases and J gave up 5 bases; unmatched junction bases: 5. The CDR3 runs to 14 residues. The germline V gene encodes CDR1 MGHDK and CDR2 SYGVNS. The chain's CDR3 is CASSVQGALTEAFF. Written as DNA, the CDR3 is TGTGCCAGCAGTGTACAGGGGGCTTTGACTGAAGCTTTCTTT.

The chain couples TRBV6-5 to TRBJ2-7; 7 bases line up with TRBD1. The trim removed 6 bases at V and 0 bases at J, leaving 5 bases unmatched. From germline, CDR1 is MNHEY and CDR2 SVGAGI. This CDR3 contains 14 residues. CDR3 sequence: CASRKGASSYEQYF. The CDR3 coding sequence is TGTGCCAGCAGAAAGGGGGCCTCCTCCTACGAGCAGTACTTC.

The CDR3, as DNA: TGTGCCAGCAGTACAGGGACTAGCGGGAGGGACAATGAGCAGTTCTTC. It specifies CASSTGTSGRDNEQFF. The V and J genes are TRBV27 and TRBJ2-1; TRBD2 matches 16 bases. The CDR3 sequence is 16 residues long. V shed 5 bases and J 5 bases; nucleotides not matched to a gene: 3. From germline, CDR1 is MNHEY and CDR2 SMNVEV (reference sequence).

The CDR3 DNA is TGTGCCACCAGCAGTGGACTAGCGGGTTCCGGGGAGCTGTTTTTT. This sequence encodes CATSSGLAGSGELFF. V is TRBV15 and J is TRBJ2-2; 11 bases agree with TRBD2. J gave up 6 bases and V 3 bases, and 3 bases lay outside the gene matches. The CDR3 sequence is 15 residues long. CDR1 is LNHNV and CDR2 is YYDKDF in the germline V gene (reference sequence).

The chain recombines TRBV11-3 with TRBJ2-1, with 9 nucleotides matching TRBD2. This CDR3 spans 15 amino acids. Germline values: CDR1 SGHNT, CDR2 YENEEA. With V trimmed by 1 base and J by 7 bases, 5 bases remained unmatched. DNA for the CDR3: TGTGCCAGCAGCTTAGTAACTAGCGGGTTAAATGAGCAGTTCTTC. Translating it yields CASSLVTSGLNEQFF.

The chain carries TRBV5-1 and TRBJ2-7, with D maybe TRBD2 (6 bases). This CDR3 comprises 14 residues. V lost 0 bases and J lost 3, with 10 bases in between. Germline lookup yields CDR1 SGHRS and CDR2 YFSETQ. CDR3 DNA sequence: TGCGCCAGCAGCTTGGTCCAGGGAGGCTACGAGCAGTACTTC. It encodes CASSLVQGGYEQYF. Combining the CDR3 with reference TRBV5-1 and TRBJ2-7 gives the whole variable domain KAGVTQTPRYLIKTRGQQVTLSCSPISGHRSVSWYQQTPGQGLQFLFEYFSETQRNKGNFPGRFSGRQFSNSRSEMNVSTLELGDSALYLCASSLVQGGYEQYFGPGTRLTVT.